This is a list of T cell receptor beta chains from one sample in a study of blood T cells in healthy people across ages. TCRdb fed the 5' RACE reads into MiXCR, producing one record per CDR3 protein. The repertoire has roughly 700,000 distinct CDR3 sequences, about 25% of them found once; the top ten carry under 9.5%. These same records also appear under a second study, on T cells of mothers and their children.

Sequencing was done on a sample of blood. All receptors come from a boy aged 5-17 years in good health. Both conserved end residues are trimmed from each CDR3.

TRBV13	ASGGHEQF
TRBV20-1	SARFRGGASYEQY
TRBV7-2	ASSFPPSGANPQY
TRBV15	ATSTTAGGRTDTQY
TRBV29-1	SVVSGPRDSYEQY
TRBV7-9	ASSLFGTGLLYNEQF
TRBV29-1	SVRQGGDIQY
TRBV10-2	ASSDAREWRTRDRRNGYT
TRBV6-5	ASSYSSPGYYEQY
TRBV6-1	ASTQTRTGWPETQY
TRBV6-5	ASSYNGASYEQY
TRBV29-1	SASTGVTIGYT
TRBV6-1	ASSRGGGSASSYEQY
TRBV4-3	ASSLSTGTSSYNEQF
TRBV4-3	ASRPTVAGGIYNEQF
TRBV20-1	SATSQGSGRSPDTQY
TRBV15	ATSREPGSEQF
TRBV5-1	ASSLAQLQEAQY
TRBV6-2/TRBV6-3	ASSYFYEQC
TRBV7-3	ASSVGAVGTGELF
TRBV6-2/TRBV6-3	ASSWDFQTQY
TRBV29-1	SVVVRARETQY
TRBV29-1	SVHRGSEQY
TRBV6-5	ASSLGQGKVHTEAF
TRBV5-1	ASSLADSYNEQF